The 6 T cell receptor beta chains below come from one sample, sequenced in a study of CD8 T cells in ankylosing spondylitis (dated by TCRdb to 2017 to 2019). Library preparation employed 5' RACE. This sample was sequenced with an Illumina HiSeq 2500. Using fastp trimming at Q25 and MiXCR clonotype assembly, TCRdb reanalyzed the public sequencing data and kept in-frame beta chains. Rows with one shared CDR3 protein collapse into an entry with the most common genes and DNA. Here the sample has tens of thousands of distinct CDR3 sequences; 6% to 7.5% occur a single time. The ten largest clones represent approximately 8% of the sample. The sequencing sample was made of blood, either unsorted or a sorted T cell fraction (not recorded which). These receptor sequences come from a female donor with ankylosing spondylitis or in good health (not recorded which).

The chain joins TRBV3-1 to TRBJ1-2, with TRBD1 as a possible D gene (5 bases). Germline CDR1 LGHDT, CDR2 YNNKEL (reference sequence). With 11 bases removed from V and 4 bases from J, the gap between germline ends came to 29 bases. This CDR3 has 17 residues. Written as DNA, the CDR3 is TGTGCCTCCACCCCCGGGATTGGCACTTCAGGGACCTATGGCTACACCTTC. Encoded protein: CASTPGIGTSGTYGYTF.

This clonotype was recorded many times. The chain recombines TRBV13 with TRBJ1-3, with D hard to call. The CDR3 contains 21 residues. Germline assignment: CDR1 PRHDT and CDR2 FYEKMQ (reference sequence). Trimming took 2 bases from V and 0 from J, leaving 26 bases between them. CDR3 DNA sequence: TGTGCCAGCAGCTTATGGTCGGGAGCAGCCTCGACGGGGTTCTCTGGAAACACCATATATTTT. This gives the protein CASSLWSGAASTGFSGNTIYF. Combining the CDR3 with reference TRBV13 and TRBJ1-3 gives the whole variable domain AAGVIQSPRHLIKEKRETATLKCYPIPRHDTVYWYQQGPGQDPQFLISFYEKMQSDKGSIPDRFSAQQFSDYHSELNMSSLELGDSALYFCASSLWSGAASTGFSGNTIYFGEGSWLTVV.

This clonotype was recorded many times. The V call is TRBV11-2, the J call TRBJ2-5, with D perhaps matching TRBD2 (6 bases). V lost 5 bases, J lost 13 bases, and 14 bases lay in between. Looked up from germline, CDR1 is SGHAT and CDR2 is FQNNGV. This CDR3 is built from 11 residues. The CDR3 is CASSLGLLPYF. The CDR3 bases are TGTGCCAGCAGCCTCGGACTACTCCCGTACTTC.

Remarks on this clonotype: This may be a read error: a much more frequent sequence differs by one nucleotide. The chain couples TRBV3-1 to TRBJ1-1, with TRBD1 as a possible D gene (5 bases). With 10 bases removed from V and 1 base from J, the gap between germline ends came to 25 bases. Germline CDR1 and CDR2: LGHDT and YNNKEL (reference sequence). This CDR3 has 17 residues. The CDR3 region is CATCQERGRGANTEAFF. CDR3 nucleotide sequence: TGTGCCACCTGCCAAGAACGAGGGCGCGGGGCGAACACTGAAGCTTTCTTT.

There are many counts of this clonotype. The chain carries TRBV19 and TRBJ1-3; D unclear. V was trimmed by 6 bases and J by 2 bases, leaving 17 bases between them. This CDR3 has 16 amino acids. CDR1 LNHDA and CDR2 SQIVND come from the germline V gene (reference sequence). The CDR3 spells CASSRSSGATGNTIYF. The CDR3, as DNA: TGTGCCAGTAGCCGAAGCTCGGGTGCGACTGGAAACACCATATATTTT.

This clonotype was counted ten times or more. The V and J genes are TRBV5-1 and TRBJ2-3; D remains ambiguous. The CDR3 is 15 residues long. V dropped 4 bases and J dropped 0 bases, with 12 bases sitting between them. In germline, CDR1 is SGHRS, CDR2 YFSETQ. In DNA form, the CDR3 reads TGCGCCAGCAGCAGTGGATCGGTTAGCACAGATACGCAGTATTTT. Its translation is CASSSGSVSTDTQYF.